This entry describes one T cell receptor (beta chain). TCRdb's table, derived via immunoSEQ multiplex PCR, lists solely in-frame clones and lacks some. The sample yields 150,000 to 160,000 clones, around 83% seen once. The CDR3 is 16 residues long. The V gene end was trimmed by 6 bases and the J gene end by 7 bases; junction bases not matched to a gene: 17. CDR1 is SQVTM and CDR2 is ANQGSEA in the germline V gene. Seattle-derived patients entered the study during active infection and were followed longitudinally. The entry originates in a study of blood T cell repertoires in COVID-19. About the research overall: Both acute and convalescent COVID-19 samples were obtained from the United States, Italy and Spain.

The gene calls are TRBV29-1 and TRBJ1-2; 10 nucleotides agree with TRBD1. Sequencing was performed on peripheral blood. The receptor was isolated from an older woman with COVID-19, enrolled during active disease. CDR3 region: CSVLHTGTGVLSGYTF. The CDR3 nucleotides read TGCAGCGTCCTTCATACCGGGACAGGGGTTTTGAGTGGCTACACCTTC.